This passage covers 17 T cell receptor beta chains from one sample sequenced in a study of blood T cells in healthy people across ages. Primed by a sample-barcoded 5' primer and a J-beta primer mix, a second PCR proceeded for roughly 7 to 11 cycles. One entry per CDR3 protein, called by TCRdb with MiXCR from the 5' RACE reads. This sample has 710,000 or so distinct CDR3 sequences, with 22% found just once. The sequenced material came from blood. All receptors come from a man aged 65 to 79 in good health.

This clonotype was detected only a few times. This chain joins TRBV18 and TRBJ2-7; 13 positions match TRBD2. Germline V gives CDR1 KGHSH, CDR2 LQKENI. The CDR3 runs to 16 residues. The V and J ends lost 2 bases and 4 bases, in that order; junction bases with no gene match: 5. CDR3 coding DNA: TGTGCCAGCTCACCAGGGACTAGCGGGACTTATTACGAGCAGTACGTC. It specifies CASSPGTSGTYYEQYV.

The table lists this clonotype with a few counts. The V gene is TRBV12-3 or TRBV12-4, the J gene TRBJ1-2, with D possibly matching TRBD1 (5 bases). The CDR3 has 14 residues. Between the trimmed V and J ends, which lost 7 bases and 8 bases, there was a span of 20 bases. CDR3 bases: TGTGCCAGCACCTTAGGTGGGGCGCGAAAAGGCTACACCTTC. This codes for CASTLGGARKGYTF.

The chain combines TRBV7-9 with TRBJ2-3; D is unresolved. From germline, CDR1 is SEHNR and CDR2 FQNEAQ (reference sequence). CDR3 length: 12 amino acids. Trimming removed 6 bases at V and 1 base at J, with 5 bases between. CDR3 DNA: TGTGCCAGCAGACATGGCACAGATACGCAGTATTTT. This sequence encodes CASRHGTDTQYF.

The chain has TRBV20-1 and TRBJ2-1; 9 bases align to TRBD2. Trimming at V came to 2 bases and at J to 4 bases, leaving 6 bases not matched to a gene. Germline CDR1 reads DFQATT; CDR2 reads SNEGSKA (reference sequence). The CDR3 runs 15 residues. The CDR3 DNA sequence: TGCAGTGCTAGACCAGCGGGGGGTTGGTACAATGAGCAGTTCTTC. It encodes CSARPAGGWYNEQFF.

This clonotype was found many times. The chain couples TRBV19 to TRBJ2-1, with a tentative D call TRBD2 (6 bases). This CDR3 is built from 16 residues. Germline loops: CDR1 LNHDA, CDR2 SQIVND (reference sequence). Trimming took 6 bases from V and 0 from J, leaving 15 bases between them. The CDR3 nucleotides read TGTGCCAGTAGCCGCGGGACTTCCCGCTCCTACAATGAGCAGTTCTTC. Translating it yields CASSRGTSRSYNEQFF.

This clonotype was counted a few times. The chain couples TRBV14 to TRBJ2-2; D remains ambiguous. The germline gives CDR1 SGHDN, CDR2 FVKESK. The CDR3 has 14 amino acids. With 3 bases removed from V and 2 bases from J, the gap between germline ends came to 7 bases. CDR3 coding DNA: TGTGCCAGCAGCCACCGCCGTAACACCGGGGAGCTGTTTTTT. It encodes CASSHRRNTGELFF.

This clonotype was found a few times. The chain is built from TRBV5-1 and TRBJ2-5; no clear D gene. CDR1 is SGHRS, CDR2 YFSETQ, per germline. Trimming stripped 4 bases from V and 2 bases from J, with 15 bases between. This CDR3 region has 15 residues. The DNA for the CDR3 is TGCGCCAGCAGCCCAGCCCGGGTTAGGCAAGAGACCCAGTACTTC. Protein: CASSPARVRQETQYF.

Only a few counts were recorded for this clonotype. The chain recombines TRBV7-9 with TRBJ2-1, with D unclear. The J call may be mistaken, given a closer DNA end match to TRBJ2-5. Germline V gene data show CDR1 as SEHNR and CDR2 as FQNEAQ (reference sequence). This CDR3 is built from 14 residues. Here the CDR3 reads CASSSEVRTDTQYF. For the CDR3, the DNA is TGTGCCAGCAGCTCAGAAGTGCGGACGGACACCCAGTACTTC.

This clonotype was seen a few times. V and J are TRBV20-1 and TRBJ2-1; 9 positions match TRBD2. The CDR3 contains 13 residues. Unmatched junction bases numbered 8, after V lost 6 bases and J lost 8 bases. In germline, CDR1 is DFQATT, CDR2 SNEGSKA (reference sequence). The CDR3 DNA reads TGCAGTGCCCAGGGACTAGCTGCACATGAGCAGTTCTTC. This gives the protein CSAQGLAAHEQFF.

This chain joins TRBV20-1 and TRBJ2-1, with D uncertain. The CDR3 is 14 amino acids. Germline V lookup: CDR1 DFQATT, CDR2 SNEGSKA (reference sequence). Trimming took off 3 bases at V and 0 bases at J, with 9 bases between the two ends. The CDR3 bases are TGCAGTGCTAGGCTAAGGTACTCCTACAATGAGCAGTTCTTC. Protein product: CSARLRYSYNEQFF.

This chain joins TRBV3-1 and TRBJ2-1; TRBD1 agrees at 9 bases. The CDR3 is 17 residues long. From germline, CDR1 is LGHDT and CDR2 YNNKEL (reference sequence). V shed 5 bases, J shed 7 bases, and the junction held 15 bases outside the gene matches. CDR3 nucleotide sequence: TGTGCCAGCAGCTCACTCACCGGGACAGGGTTTTTGAATGAGCAGTTCTTC. Amino acid sequence: CASSSLTGTGFLNEQFF.

This clonotype was seen repeatedly, ten times or more. The chain employs TRBV3-1 and TRBJ1-2; TRBD1 matches 10 bases. Germline V gene data show CDR1 as LGHDT and CDR2 as YNNKEL (reference sequence). Trimming removed 1 base from V and 5 bases from J; junction bases left unmatched: 4. This CDR3 comprises 15 residues. As DNA, the CDR3 is TGTGCCAGCAGCCAAGCTCTGGGACAGGGGTATGGCTACACCTTC. Amino acid sequence: CASSQALGQGYGYTF.

The rearrangement joins TRBV30 to TRBJ1-5; tentative D call: TRBD1 (6 bases). V was pared by 2 bases and J by 4 bases, with 12 bases between. The CDR3 has 14 amino acids. CDR1 GTSNPN and CDR2 SVGIG come from the germline V gene (reference sequence). For the CDR3, the DNA is TGTGCCTGGAGTTATGGACAGAGGAATCAGCCCCAGCATTTT. Amino acids: CAWSYGQRNQPQHF.

A few counts support this clonotype. V and J are TRBV6-4 and TRBJ2-3; 7 bases agree with TRBD1. V lost 3 bases, J lost 12 bases, and 6 bases stayed unmatched. CDR1 MRHNA and CDR2 SNTAGT come from the germline V gene. The CDR3 has 12 amino acids. The DNA for the CDR3 is TGTGCCAGCAGTGAGATAGGGGGCTACCAGTATTTT. It encodes CASSEIGGYQYF.

There are a few counts of this clonotype. The genes are TRBV5-1 and TRBJ1-1; D is ambiguous. The CDR3 has 13 amino acids. CDR1 and CDR2 from the germline V gene are SGHRS and YFSETQ. V was cut by 2 bases and J by 4 bases, with 9 bases left in between. The CDR3 is CASSLLGVTEAFF. The CDR3 coding sequence is TGCGCCAGCAGCTTACTCGGGGTCACTGAAGCTTTCTTT.

This clonotype was seen only once. V usage is TRBV5-1 and J usage is TRBJ1-1; TRBD1 is a possible D gene (5 bases). The CDR3 covers 16 residues. Germline lookup yields CDR1 SGHRS and CDR2 YFSETQ. Trimming pared 3 bases from V and 1 base from J, leaving 16 bases between. The CDR3 region is CASSWAGQTGNTEAFF. CDR3 bases: TGCGCCAGCAGCTGGGCGGGGCAGACCGGGAACACTGAAGCTTTCTTT.

The CDR3 sequence is CASRRTGLGETQYF. DNA of the CDR3: TGTGCCAGCAGACGAACGGGGCTTGGGGAGACCCAGTACTTC. The rearrangement links TRBV3-1 to TRBJ2-5; the D call may be TRBD1 or TRBD2 (5 bases each). The CDR3 is 14 residues long. The V end lost 6 bases, the J end lost 5 bases, and 16 bases lay between the germline ends. Germline CDR1 reads LGHDT; CDR2 reads YNNKEL (reference sequence).